This section outlines one T cell receptor beta chain sequence together with its context. The read terminates 3 residues ahead of where the CDR3 ends, so the germline J gene completes it. This record comes from a study of T cells in women clearing cervical HPV infection. The CDR3 has 13 amino acids. Per germline, CDR1 SGHTA and CDR2 FQGTGA. The V and J ends lost 4 bases and 3 bases respectively, with 9 bases between them. Libraries were prepared by immunoSEQ multiplex PCR; TCRdb keeps only in-frame clonotypes and omits some of them. This sample contains tens of thousands of clones. V is TRBV7-3 and J is TRBJ1-1; D is unresolved. The sample consisted of blood buffy coat. The TCR originated in a woman between 18 and 69 years old with a cervical HPV16 infection that either progressed to CIN3+ or cleared (not recorded which). The CDR3 is CASSSTPDTEAFF. Incomplete CDR3 DNA: TGTGCCAGCAGCTCGACTCCGGACACTGAA.